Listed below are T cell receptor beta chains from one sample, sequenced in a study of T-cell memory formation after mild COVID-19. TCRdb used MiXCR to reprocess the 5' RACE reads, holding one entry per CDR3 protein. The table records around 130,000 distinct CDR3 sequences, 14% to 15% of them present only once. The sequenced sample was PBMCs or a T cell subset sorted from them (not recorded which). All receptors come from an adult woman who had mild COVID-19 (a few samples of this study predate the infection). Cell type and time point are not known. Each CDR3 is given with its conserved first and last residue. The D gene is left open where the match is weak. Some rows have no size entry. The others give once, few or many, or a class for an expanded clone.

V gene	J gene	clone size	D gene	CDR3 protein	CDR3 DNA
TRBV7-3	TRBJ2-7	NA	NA	CASSTTGTLYEQYF	TGTGCCAGCAGCACCACCGGGACTTTGTACGAGCAGTACTTC
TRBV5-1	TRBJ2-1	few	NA	CASSLPSPADYNEQFF	TGCGCCAGCAGCCTACCCTCCCCAGCTGACTACAATGAGCAGTTCTTC
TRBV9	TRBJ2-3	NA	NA	CASSPEWLVDTQYF	TGTGCCAGCAGCCCAGAGTGGTTGGTGGATACGCAGTATTTT
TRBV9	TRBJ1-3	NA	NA	CASSGSRAENTIYF	TGTGCCAGCAGCGGATCCCGGGCCGAAAACACCATATATTTT
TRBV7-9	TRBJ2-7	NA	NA	CASSINAAYEQYF	TGTGCCAGCAGCATAAACGCCGCCTACGAGCAGTACTTC
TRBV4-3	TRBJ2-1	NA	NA	CASSQDPADYNEQFF	TGCGCCAGCAGCCAAGACCCAGCGGACTACAATGAGCAGTTCTTC
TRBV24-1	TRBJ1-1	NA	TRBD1	CATSDRTGEAFF	TGTGCCACCAGTGACCGGACAGGGGAAGCTTTCTTT
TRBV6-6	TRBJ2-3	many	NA	CASSYRIQGGYATDTQYF	TGTGCCAGCAGTTACCGAATACAGGGAGGGTACGCCACAGATACGCAGTATTTT
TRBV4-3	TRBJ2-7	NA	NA	CASSQEAGPSYEQYF	TGCGCCAGCAGCCAAGAAGCGGGCCCCTCCTACGAGCAGTACTTC
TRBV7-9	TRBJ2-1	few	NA	CASSHSSLTYNEQFF	TGTGCCAGCAGCCACTCATCCTTGACCTACAATGAGCAGTTCTTC
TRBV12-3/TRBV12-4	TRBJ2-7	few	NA	CASSLYQGIDEQYF	TGTGCCAGCAGTTTATATCAGGGCATAGACGAGCAGTACTTC
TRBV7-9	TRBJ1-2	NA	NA	CASSSLPGTEGEGDYGYTF	TGTGCCAGCAGCTCTCTACCCGGGACCGAAGGGGAGGGAGACTATGGCTACACCTTC
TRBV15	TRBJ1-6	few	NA	CATSRDQGSSYNSPLHF	TGTGCCACCAGCAGAGATCAGGGGTCATCCTATAATTCACCCCTCCACTTT
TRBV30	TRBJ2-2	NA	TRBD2	CAWSRLAGGLGELFF	TGTGCCTGGAGTAGGCTAGCGGGAGGGTTGGGGGAGCTGTTTTTT
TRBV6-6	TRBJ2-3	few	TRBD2	CASSYSAGGSDTQYF	TGTGCCAGCAGTTACTCAGCGGGAGGTTCAGATACGCAGTATTTT
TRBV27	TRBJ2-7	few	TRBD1	CASSSLLGQGYEQYF	TGTGCCAGCAGTTCACTCCTTGGACAGGGATACGAGCAGTACTTC
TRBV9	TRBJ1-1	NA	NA	CASGTDPMNTEAFF	TGTGCCAGCGGAACCGACCCGATGAACACTGAAGCTTTCTTT
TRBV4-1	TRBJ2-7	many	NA	CASSLVPGTRQNYEQYF	TGCGCCAGCAGCCTCGTGCCAGGGACCCGACAGAACTACGAGCAGTACTTC
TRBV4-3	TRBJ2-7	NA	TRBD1	CASSQDRVGRGIVYEQYF	TGCGCCAGCAGCCAAGATAGGGTCGGCAGGGGGATCGTCTACGAGCAGTACTTC
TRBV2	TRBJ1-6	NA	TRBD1	CASSPRTGFSPLHF	TGTGCCAGCAGCCCCCGGACAGGTTTCTCACCCCTCCACTTT
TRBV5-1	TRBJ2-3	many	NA	CASSLAPEDTQYF	TGCGCCAGCAGCTTGGCCCCAGAAGATACGCAGTATTTT
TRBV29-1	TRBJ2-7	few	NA	CSVLDGYERYF	TGCAGCGTCTTGGACGGATACGAGCGGTACTTC
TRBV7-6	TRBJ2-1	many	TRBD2	CASSSRLAGGKYNEQFF	TGTGCCAGCAGCTCGAGACTAGCGGGAGGGAAGTACAATGAGCAGTTCTTC
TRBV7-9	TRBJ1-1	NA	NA	CASSLEGWNTEAFF	TGTGCCAGCAGCTTAGAGGGCTGGAACACTGAAGCTTTCTTT
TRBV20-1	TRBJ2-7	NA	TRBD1	CSAPSGTGVIEQYF	TGCAGTGCTCCATCCGGGACAGGGGTAATCGAGCAGTACTTC
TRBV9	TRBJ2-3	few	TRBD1	CASSDTGESADTQYF	TGTGCCAGCAGCGACACAGGGGAAAGCGCAGATACGCAGTATTTT
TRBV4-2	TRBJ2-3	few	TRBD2	CASSQFSGGRTDTQYF	TGTGCCAGCAGCCAATTTAGCGGGGGCCGCACAGATACGCAGTATTTT
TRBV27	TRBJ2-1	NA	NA	CASSRRGPGDEQFF	TGTGCCAGCAGTAGGAGGGGCCCCGGGGATGAGCAGTTCTTC
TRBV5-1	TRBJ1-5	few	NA	CASSSSHNQPQHF	TGCGCCAGCAGCTCAAGTCACAATCAGCCCCAGCATTTT
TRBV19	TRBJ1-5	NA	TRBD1	CASSEDRAWQPQHF	TGTGCCAGTAGTGAGGACAGGGCCTGGCAGCCCCAGCATTTT
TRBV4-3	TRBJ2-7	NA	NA	CASSQGAGRYYEQYF	TGCGCCAGCAGCCAGGGCGCAGGGCGGTACTACGAGCAGTACTTC
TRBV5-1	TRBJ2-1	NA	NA	CASSVMVGSYNEQFF	TGCGCCAGCAGCGTCATGGTAGGCTCCTACAATGAGCAGTTCTTC
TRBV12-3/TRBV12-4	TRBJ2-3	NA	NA	CASRSGTSTDTQYF	TGTGCCAGCAGGAGCGGAACTAGCACAGATACGCAGTATTTT
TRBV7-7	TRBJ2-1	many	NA	CASSLGLGDEQFF	TGTGCTAGCAGCTTAGGTCTAGGGGATGAGCAGTTCTTC
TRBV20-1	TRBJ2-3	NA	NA	CSAAWRVLTDTQYF	TGCAGCGCTGCTTGGCGGGTACTCACAGATACGCAGTATTTT
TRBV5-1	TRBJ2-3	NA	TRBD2	CASSLEVAGITDTQYF	TGCGCCAGCAGCTTGGAAGTAGCGGGGATCACAGATACGCAGTATTTT
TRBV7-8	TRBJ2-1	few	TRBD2	CASRTGPPPRAGEYNEQFF	TGTGCCAGCAGGACCGGGCCCCCCCCTCGAGCGGGGGAGTACAATGAGCAGTTCTTC
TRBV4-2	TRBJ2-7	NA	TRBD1	CASSQGTGDYEQYF	TGTGCCAGCAGCCAAGGGACAGGGGACTACGAGCAGTACTTC
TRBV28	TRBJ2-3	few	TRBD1	CASSSGQVFYSTDTQYF	TGTGCCAGCAGTTCCGGACAGGTTTTTTATAGCACAGATACGCAGTATTTT
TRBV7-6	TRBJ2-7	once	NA	CASSPAIGREQYF	TGTGCCAGCAGCCCAGCCATCGGACGCGAGCAGTACTTC
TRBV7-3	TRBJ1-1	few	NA	CASSSGVLNTEAFF	TGTGCCAGCAGCTCAGGGGTACTGAACACTGAAGCTTTCTTT
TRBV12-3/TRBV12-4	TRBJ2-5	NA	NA	CASSFGYAAEETQYF	TGTGCCAGCAGTTTTGGCTACGCGGCAGAAGAGACCCAGTACTTC
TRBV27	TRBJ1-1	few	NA	CASSPGANTEAFF	TGTGCCAGCAGTCCGGGCGCTAACACTGAAGCTTTCTTT
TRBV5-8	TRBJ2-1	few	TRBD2	CASSQILAGVRNEQFF	TGTGCCAGCAGCCAAATACTAGCGGGAGTCCGCAATGAGCAGTTCTTC
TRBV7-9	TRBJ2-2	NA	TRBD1	CASSDRGLGTGELFF	TGTGCCAGCAGCGACAGGGGGCTTGGCACCGGGGAGCTGTTTTTT
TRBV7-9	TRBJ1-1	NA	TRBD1	CASRTGTGRTEAFF	TGTGCCAGCAGAACCGGGACAGGGAGAACTGAAGCTTTCTTT
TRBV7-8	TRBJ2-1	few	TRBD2	CASSLDASGRAYNEQFF	TGTGCCAGCAGCTTAGATGCGAGCGGGAGGGCCTACAATGAGCAGTTCTTC
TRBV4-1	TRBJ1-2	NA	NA	CASSQESSGSYGYTF	TGCGCCAGCAGCCAAGAGAGTTCCGGGAGCTATGGCTACACCTTC
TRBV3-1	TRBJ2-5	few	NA	CASSGNRAAPNPKETQYF	TGTGCCAGCAGCGGAAATAGGGCGGCTCCCAATCCGAAAGAGACCCAGTACTTC
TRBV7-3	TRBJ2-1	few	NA	CASSLETQFYNEQFF	TGTGCCAGCAGCTTAGAGACCCAATTTTACAATGAGCAGTTCTTC
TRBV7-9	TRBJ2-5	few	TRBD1	CASSYPGQIQETQYF	TGTGCCAGCAGCTACCCGGGACAGATCCAAGAGACCCAGTACTTC
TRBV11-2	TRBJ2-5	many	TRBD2	CASSSRGLAGIQETQYF	TGTGCCAGCAGCTCCCGCGGACTAGCGGGTATCCAAGAGACCCAGTACTTC